These T cell receptor beta chains were read from a single sample in a study of PD-1 blockade in classical Hodgkin lymphoma. Libraries were prepared by immunoSEQ multiplex PCR; TCRdb keeps only in-frame clonotypes and omits some of them. The sample has over 11,000 clones, around 78% seen once. The input for sequencing was peripheral blood mononuclear cells (PBMCs), taken before the second cycle of nivolumab. The receptors shown here come from a human donor with classical Hodgkin lymphoma. CDR3s include the opening cysteine and the closing phenylalanine or tryptophan. The order of the fields is clone size, V gene, D gene, J gene, CDR3 DNA, CDR3 protein. A D gene is named only where the DNA matches it firmly. Expanded clones are given a class, and other clones once, few, many or no size at all.

>-|TRBV7-6|-|TRBJ1-2
TGTGCCAGCAGCCCTGGACAGTTATTCTATGGCTACACCTTC
CASSPGQLFYGYTF
>once|TRBV4-1|-|TRBJ2-7
TGCGCCAGCAGCCTCCGGGATTCTACAACCTACGAGCAGTACTTC
CASSLRDSTTYEQYF
>-|TRBV18|TRBD1|TRBJ1-1
TGTGCCAGCTCACCGGGACAGGGGGCTACAGGGGCTGAAGCTTTCTTT
CASSPGQGATGAEAFF
>-|TRBV6-1|-|TRBJ1-1
TGTGCCAGTTTGAACACTGAAGCTTTCTTT
CASLNTEAFF
>-|TRBV18|-|TRBJ2-1
TGTGCCAGCTCACCCGGTCGTGGGGCCTACAATGAGCAGTTCTTC
CASSPGRGAYNEQFF
>-|TRBV7-2|TRBD1|TRBJ1-6
TGTGCCAGCAGCCTCGGAGGGGGACAGGGTAATTCACCCCTCCACTTT
CASSLGGGQGNSPLHF
>-|TRBV27|TRBD1|TRBJ2-2
TGTGCCAGCAGCCAACGACAGGGGGCCGGAACCGGGGAGCTGTTTTTT
CASSQRQGAGTGELFF
>-|TRBV7-9|-|TRBJ2-3
TGTGCCAGCAGCTTAGGGGTGGATACGCAGTATTTT
CASSLGVDTQYF
>-|TRBV6-5|TRBD2|TRBJ2-7
TGTGCCAGCAGTTACCTGGGGCTAGCGGGTGGCGAGCAGTACTTC
CASSYLGLAGGEQYF
>-|TRBV5-4|-|TRBJ1-2
TGTGCCAGCAGAAGCCCGGCCAGTAACTATGGCTACACCTTC
CASRSPASNYGYTF
>-|TRBV19|-|TRBJ2-7
TGTGCCAGTAGTATTTGGGGCAGGGAGTACGAGCAGTACTTC
CASSIWGREYEQYF
>once|TRBV28|TRBD1|TRBJ1-2
TGTGCCAGCAGTTTGGAGTACAGGGGAGACTATGGCTACACCTTC
CASSLEYRGDYGYTF
>-|TRBV9|TRBD1|TRBJ2-3
TGTGCCAGCAGCGTAGAGGGGGCCGGGGATACGCAGTATTTT
CASSVEGAGDTQYF
>once|TRBV5-1|TRBD1|TRBJ2-1
TGCGCCAGCAGCAATCGACAGGGGAATGAGCAGTTCTTC
CASSNRQGNEQFF
>-|TRBV25-1|-|TRBJ1-1
TGTGCCAGCAGTGCCCGTCACAAAGGGACTGAAGCTTTCTTT
CASSARHKGTEAFF
>-|TRBV19|-|TRBJ1-2
TGTGCCAGTAGTTCGGGGGCCTCCCTCTATGGCTACACCTTC
CASSSGASLYGYTF